This T cell receptor (beta chain) appears in the sequencing data of a study of blood T cell repertoires in COVID-19. This clone was detected only a few times. Profiled with immunoSEQ multiplex PCR; TCRdb holds only in-frame clones, not every one. The sample contains about 230,000 clones, approximately 90% of which appear only once. The trim removed 5 bases at V and 7 bases at J, leaving 13 bases unmatched. CDR1 and CDR2 from the germline V gene are LNHDA and SQIVND (reference sequence). The CDR3 is made up of 16 amino acids. This receptor was identified in a man in his fifties with COVID-19, enrolled during active disease. This chain links TRBV19 with TRBJ1-1; 10 bases match TRBD1. Sample: peripheral blood. This CDR3 is CASSPTTGGKVYEAFF. In DNA form, the CDR3 reads TGTGCCAGTAGTCCGACGACAGGGGGCAAGGTGTATGAAGCTTTCTTT.